Listed below are T cell receptor beta chains from one sample, sequenced in a study of PD-1 blockade in mismatch repair-deficient tumors. Clones were sequenced by immunoSEQ multiplex PCR, and TCRdb holds only the in-frame ones, with some missing. The data hold over 30,000 clones, with around 80% observed a single time. The sequences come from PBMCs, collected 6 to 7 weeks after starting pembrolizumab. The receptors stem from an adult with mismatch repair-deficient cancer. Each CDR3 is given with its conserved first and last residue. The D gene is left open where the match is weak. Clone size is given for some rows only: seen once, a few or many times, or a class if the clone is expanded.

j_call: TRBJ2-7; clone_size: -; v_call: TRBV7-6; d_call: -; cdr3_aa: CASSLVSYEQYF; cdr3_nt: TGTGCCAGCAGCTTAGTCTCCTACGAGCAGTACTTC
j_call: TRBJ2-2; clone_size: -; v_call: TRBV27; d_call: -; cdr3_aa: CASSLRPQGSNTGELFF; cdr3_nt: TGTGCCAGCAGCCTTAGACCGCAGGGTTCGAACACCGGGGAGCTGTTTTTT
j_call: TRBJ2-3; clone_size: -; v_call: TRBV30; d_call: TRBD1; cdr3_aa: CAWRRQGRSTDTQYF; cdr3_nt: TGTGCCTGGAGGAGACAGGGAAGGAGCACAGATACACAGTATTTT
j_call: TRBJ2-6; clone_size: -; v_call: TRBV4-1; d_call: -; cdr3_aa: CASSQRGPGANVLTF; cdr3_nt: TGCGCCAGCAGCCAACGGGGTCCCGGGGCCAACGTCCTGACTTTC
j_call: TRBJ2-1; clone_size: -; v_call: TRBV18; d_call: -; cdr3_aa: CASSPGQTYNEQFF; cdr3_nt: TGTGCCAGCTCACCAGGACAAACTTACAATGAGCAGTTCTTC
j_call: TRBJ1-1; clone_size: -; v_call: TRBV11-2; d_call: TRBD1; cdr3_aa: CASSLGSGGQGMNTEAFF; cdr3_nt: TGTGCCAGCAGCTTAGGGTCGGGTGGACAGGGGATGAACACTGAAGCTTTCTTT
j_call: TRBJ2-1; clone_size: -; v_call: TRBV30; d_call: -; cdr3_aa: CAWSVQGGLGEQFF; cdr3_nt: TGTGCCTGGAGTGTTCAGGGGGGTCTGGGAGAGCAGTTCTTC
j_call: TRBJ1-2; clone_size: -; v_call: TRBV4-2; d_call: -; cdr3_aa: CASSQAAEAYGYTF; cdr3_nt: TGTGCCAGCAGCCAAGCGGCAGAGGCCTATGGCTACACCTTC
j_call: TRBJ1-5; clone_size: few; v_call: TRBV6-5; d_call: -; cdr3_aa: CASSYRGGQPQHF; cdr3_nt: TGTGCCAGCAGTTACAGGGGAGGTCAGCCCCAGCATTTT
j_call: TRBJ1-5; clone_size: -; v_call: TRBV19; d_call: TRBD1; cdr3_aa: CASSIGDRRNQPQHF; cdr3_nt: TGTGCCAGTAGTATAGGGGACAGGCGCAATCAGCCCCAGCATTTT
j_call: TRBJ2-1; clone_size: -; v_call: TRBV27; d_call: TRBD2; cdr3_aa: CASRRELAGGGNEQFF; cdr3_nt: TGTGCCAGCAGACGCGAACTAGCGGGGGGGGGCAATGAGCAGTTCTTC
j_call: TRBJ2-7; clone_size: -; v_call: TRBV28; d_call: -; cdr3_aa: CASSSSSSSSSYEQYF; cdr3_nt: TGTGCCAGCAGTTCTTCTTCGAGCTCGAGCTCCTACGAGCAGTACTTC
j_call: TRBJ1-2; clone_size: once; v_call: TRBV19; d_call: -; cdr3_aa: CASSIYEGVNGYTF; cdr3_nt: TGTGCCAGTAGTATCTACGAAGGGGTAAATGGCTACACCTTC
j_call: TRBJ2-3; clone_size: -; v_call: TRBV6-1; d_call: TRBD2; cdr3_aa: CASRTSGDTQYF; cdr3_nt: TGTGCCAGCAGAACTAGCGGAGATACGCAGTATTTT
j_call: TRBJ2-1; clone_size: -; v_call: TRBV2; d_call: TRBD2; cdr3_aa: CAIASGRAGYNEQFF; cdr3_nt: TGTGCCATTGCTAGCGGGAGGGCCGGATACAATGAGCAGTTCTTC
j_call: TRBJ2-1; clone_size: -; v_call: TRBV20-1; d_call: -; cdr3_aa: CSDPTVNEQFF; cdr3_nt: TGCAGTGATCCCACTGTCAATGAGCAGTTCTTC
j_call: TRBJ2-1; clone_size: -; v_call: TRBV9; d_call: TRBD2; cdr3_aa: CASSVGLAGPTHSYNEQFF; cdr3_nt: TGTGCCAGCAGCGTAGGGCTAGCGGGACCTACCCACTCCTACAATGAGCAGTTCTTC
j_call: TRBJ2-5; clone_size: -; v_call: TRBV30; d_call: TRBD1; cdr3_aa: CAWSVTGGTETQYF; cdr3_nt: TGTGCCTGGAGTGTAACAGGGGGAACGGAGACCCAGTACTTC